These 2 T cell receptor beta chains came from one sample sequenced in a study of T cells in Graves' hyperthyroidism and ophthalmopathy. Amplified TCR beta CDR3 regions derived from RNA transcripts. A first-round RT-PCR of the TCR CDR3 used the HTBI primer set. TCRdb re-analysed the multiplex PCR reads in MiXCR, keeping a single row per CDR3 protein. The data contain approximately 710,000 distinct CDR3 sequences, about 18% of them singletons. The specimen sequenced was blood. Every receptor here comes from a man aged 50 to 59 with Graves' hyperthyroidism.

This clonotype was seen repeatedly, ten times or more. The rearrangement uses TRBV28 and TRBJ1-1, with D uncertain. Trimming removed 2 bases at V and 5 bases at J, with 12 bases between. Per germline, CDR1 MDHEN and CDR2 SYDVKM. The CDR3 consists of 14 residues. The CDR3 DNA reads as TGTGCCAGCAGTTTAGCCAATTTGCGAACTGAAGCTTTCTTT. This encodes CASSLANLRTEAFF.

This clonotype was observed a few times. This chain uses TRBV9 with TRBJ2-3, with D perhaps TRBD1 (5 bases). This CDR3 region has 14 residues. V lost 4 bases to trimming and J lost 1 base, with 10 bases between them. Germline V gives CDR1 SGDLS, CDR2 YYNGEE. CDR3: CASSSRTRTDTQYF. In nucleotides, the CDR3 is TGTGCCAGCAGCTCCAGGACACGCACAGATACGCAGTATTTT.